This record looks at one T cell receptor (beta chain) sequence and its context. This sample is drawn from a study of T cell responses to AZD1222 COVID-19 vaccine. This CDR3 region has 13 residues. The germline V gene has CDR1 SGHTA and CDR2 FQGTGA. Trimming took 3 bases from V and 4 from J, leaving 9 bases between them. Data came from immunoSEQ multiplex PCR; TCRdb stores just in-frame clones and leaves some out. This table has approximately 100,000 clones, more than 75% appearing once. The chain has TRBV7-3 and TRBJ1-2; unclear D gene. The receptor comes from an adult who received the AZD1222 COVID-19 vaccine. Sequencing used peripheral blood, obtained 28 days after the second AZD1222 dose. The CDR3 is CASSFQGIYGYTF. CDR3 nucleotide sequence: TGTGCCAGCAGCTTTCAAGGAATCTATGGCTACACCTTC.